Each of the 25 T cell receptor beta chains below was sequenced from the same sample in a study of T cell changes during pregnancy in multiple sclerosis. Libraries were prepared by immunoSEQ multiplex PCR; TCRdb keeps only in-frame clonotypes and omits some of them. The sample has over 45,000 clones; 89% are singletons. The material was peripheral blood, obtained after pregnancy. The receptors were sampled from a female donor with multiple sclerosis, enrolled in a pregnancy study.

The gene calls are TRBV21-1 and TRBJ1-5; the D call of TRBD1 is as the table states it, not checked on the DNA. TRBV21-1 is tagged as a pseudogene. The CDR3 spans 15 residues. The CDR3 is CASSIDRGQGQPQHF. The DNA of the CDR3 is TGTGCCAGCAGTATCGACAGGGGGCAAGGGCAGCCCCAGCATTTT.

For the CDR3, the DNA is TGTGCCAGCAGCTTAGGAGGGTTTGGGGAGACCCAGTACTTC. It yields the protein CASSLGGFGETQYF. This sequence joins TRBV7-9 and TRBJ2-5; possibly TRBD2 for D (5 bases). V was cut by 1 base and J by 5 bases, with 11 bases left in between. The CDR3 extends over 14 amino acids. Germline V gene data show CDR1 as SEHNR and CDR2 as FQNEAQ (reference sequence).

The rearrangement joins TRBV10-3 to TRBJ1-2; D not resolved. Germline loops: CDR1 ENHRY, CDR2 SYGVKD. CDR3 size: 12 residues. Trimming stripped 6 bases from V and 5 bases from J, with 10 bases between. The CDR3 nucleotides read TGTGCCATCAGCCCTAGCCCATATGGCTACACCTTC. Protein: CAISPSPYGYTF.

The CDR3 sequence is CAWGASFNEQFF. DNA of the CDR3: TGTGCCTGGGGAGCGAGCTTCAATGAGCAGTTCTTC. The V gene is TRBV30, the J gene TRBJ2-1, with D unresolved. CDR1 is GTSNPN and CDR2 is SVGIG in the germline V gene (reference sequence). The V gene lost 5 bases and the J gene lost 6 bases, with 11 bases spanning the gap. This CDR3 contains 12 residues.

The CDR3 reads CASRVHREDTEAFF. The CDR3 DNA sequence: TGCGCCAGCAGGGTCCATCGAGAGGACACTGAAGCTTTCTTT. The V and J genes are TRBV5-1 and TRBJ1-1; D remains unclear. In germline, CDR1 is SGHRS, CDR2 YFSETQ. Deletions cut 5 bases from V and 3 bases from J, with 14 bases between. The CDR3 sequence is 14 residues long.

The rearrangement links TRBV15 to TRBJ2-7; the D gene is possibly TRBD1 (5 bases). Germline CDR1 reads LNHNV; CDR2 reads YYDKDF (reference sequence). V was cut by 4 bases and J by 2 bases, with 12 bases left in between. This CDR3 is 14 amino acids long. Written as DNA, the CDR3 is TGTGCCACCAGCATGATGGGGCACACCTACGAGCAGTACTTC. It yields the protein CATSMMGHTYEQYF.

In its sample, this clone was seen once. The CDR3 region has the DNA TGTGCCAGCAGTTTATATACGGCTAACTATGGCTACACCTTC. Protein sequence: CASSLYTANYGYTF. The chain uses TRBV28 and TRBJ1-2; D gene unclear. Trimming stripped 1 base from V and 0 bases from J, with 6 bases between. Per germline, CDR1 MDHEN and CDR2 SYDVKM. The CDR3 is 14 residues long.

The chain carries TRBV5-1 and TRBJ2-7, with 8 bases identical to TRBD2. CDR3 length: 15 residues. CDR1 is SGHRS and CDR2 is YFSETQ in the germline V gene. V lost 2 bases, J lost 4 bases, and 8 bases stayed unmatched. CDR3 nucleotides: TGCGCCAGCAGCTTCCGGGCGGGGGGAAGTTACGAGCAGTACTTC. This translates into CASSFRAGGSYEQYF. Using reference TRBV5-1 and TRBJ2-7 for the parts outside the CDR3, the full variable domain is KAGVTQTPRYLIKTRGQQVTLSCSPISGHRSVSWYQQTPGQGLQFLFEYFSETQRNKGNFPGRFSGRQFSNSRSEMNVSTLELGDSALYLCASSFRAGGSYEQYFGPGTRLTVT.

The chain links TRBV7-2 to TRBJ2-7; 9 bases are shared with TRBD1. The CDR3 extends over 17 amino acids. Germline CDR1 is SGHTA and CDR2 is FQGNSA. Trimming took 6 bases from V and 2 from J; bases not matched to a gene: 14. The CDR3 sequence is CASSSRGGQGNPYEQYF. CDR3 in DNA: TGTGCCAGCAGTAGCCGAGGGGGACAGGGCAACCCCTACGAGCAGTACTTC.

The V call is TRBV7-9, the J call TRBJ1-3; D is unresolved. This CDR3 has 13 amino acids. From germline, CDR1 is SEHNR and CDR2 FQNEAQ (reference sequence). Trimming took 4 bases from V and 8 from J, leaving 12 bases between them. Written as DNA, the CDR3 is TGTGCCAGCAGCTCGCGAACCCGGGACACCATATATTTT. Amino acid sequence: CASSSRTRDTIYF.

V usage is TRBV18 and J usage is TRBJ1-4; 9 nucleotides agree with TRBD1. Germline assignment: CDR1 KGHSH and CDR2 LQKENI. The CDR3 has 15 amino acids. The trim removed 3 bases at V and 8 bases at J, leaving 7 bases unmatched. The CDR3 DNA follows: TGTGCCAGCTCACCTCGGACAGGGGCTCGCGAAAAACTGTTTTTT. Translated: CASSPRTGAREKLFF.

This chain connects TRBV10-3 to TRBJ1-3, with 7 nucleotides matching TRBD1. Trimming at V came to 6 bases and at J to 5 bases, leaving 7 bases not matched to a gene. This CDR3 region has 14 residues. Germline V gene lookup returns CDR1 ENHRY and CDR2 SYGVKD. The CDR3 DNA reads TGTGCCATCAGGATTGAGGGGGCCAGAAACACCATATATTTT. This gives the protein CAIRIEGARNTIYF.

This chain joins TRBV7-8 and TRBJ2-7, with TRBD1 identical over 10 bases. The germline gives CDR1 SGHVS, CDR2 FQNEAQ. J was trimmed by 3 bases and V by 8 bases; bases with no gene match: 7. This CDR3 region has 14 residues. CDR3 nucleotides: TGTGCCAGCTCGAACCGGGACAGGGGCTACGAGCAGTACTTC. This sequence encodes CASSNRDRGYEQYF.

J is TRBJ1-1 and V is TRBV10-3; D is uncertain. The CDR3 totals 16 residues. Germline CDR1 and CDR2: ENHRY and SYGVKD. Deletions cut 5 bases from V and 1 base from J, with 17 bases between. CDR3 residues: CAISSAGGTGNTEAFF. Here the CDR3 DNA reads TGTGCCATCAGTTCCGCGGGCGGAACGGGGAACACTGAAGCTTTCTTT.

This chain connects TRBV11-3 to TRBJ2-7; 8 bases line up with TRBD1. In germline, CDR1 is SGHNT, CDR2 YENEEA. This CDR3 is built from 18 residues. Unmatched junction bases numbered 16, after V lost 0 bases and J lost 6 bases. CDR3 amino acids: CASSLDRWTGSTLSEQYF. CDR3 DNA sequence: TGTGCCAGCAGCTTAGACCGATGGACAGGGTCTACACTCAGCGAGCAGTACTTC.

V usage is TRBV23-1 and J usage is TRBJ2-3; TRBD1 matches 9 bases. TRBV23-1 is recorded as an ORF, its role being uncertain. The ends lost 8 bases at V and 5 bases at J; junction bases unmatched: 8. The CDR3 loop spans 14 amino acids. This chain's CDR3 is CASGRQGEGDTQYF. For the CDR3, the DNA is TGCGCCAGCGGACGACAGGGGGAAGGAGATACGCAGTATTTT.

V usage is TRBV27 and J usage is TRBJ2-2; 11 bases map to TRBD2. After removal of 1 base from V and 6 bases from J, the junction contained 4 bases not matched to a gene. CDR3 length: 16 residues. Germline assignment: CDR1 MNHEY and CDR2 SMNVEV (reference sequence). The DNA of the CDR3 is TGTGCCAGCAGTTTATATCCTAGCGGGGGGTCCGGGGAGCTGTTTTTT. It codes for CASSLYPSGGSGELFF.

This chain connects TRBV28 to TRBJ2-7; TRBD1 matches at 8 bases. The CDR3 has 15 residues. Germline CDR1 MDHEN, CDR2 SYDVKM. J gave up 5 bases and V 6 bases, and 12 bases lay outside the gene matches. The CDR3 DNA reads as TGTGCCAGCAGCTCCCCCGGGACAGGTAACCACGAGCAGTACTTC. As protein: CASSSPGTGNHEQYF. Full variable domain (outside the CDR3, taken from reference TRBV28 and TRBJ2-7): DVKVTQSSRYLVKRTGEKVFLECVQDMDHENMFWYRQDPGLGLRLIYFSYDVKMKEKGDIPEGYSVSREKKERFSLILESASTNQTSMYLCASSSPGTGNHEQYFGPGTRLTVT.

This sequence joins TRBV7-9 and TRBJ1-1; D possibly corresponds to TRBD1 (5 bases). Germline-derived CDR1 and CDR2 are SEHNR and FQNEAQ (reference sequence). The CDR3 contains 14 residues. V lost 6 bases and J lost 0, with 11 bases in between. The CDR3 region has the DNA TGTGCCAGCAGAAGCAGGGCAGTGAACACTGAAGCTTTCTTT. Translating it yields CASRSRAVNTEAFF. The full variable domain, in which reference TRBV7-9 and TRBJ1-1 provide the parts outside the CDR3, is DTGVSQNPRHKITKRGQNVTFRCDPISEHNRLYWYRQTLGQGPEFLTYFQNEAQLEKSRLLSDRFSAERPKGSFSTLEIQRTEQGDSAMYLCASRSRAVNTEAFFGQGTRLTVV.

The chain combines TRBV5-6 with TRBJ1-2; D not resolved. The CDR3 is made up of 13 amino acids. Germline V gene lookup returns CDR1 SGHDT and CDR2 YYEEEE. Trimming stripped 1 base from V and 0 bases from J, with 4 bases between. The CDR3 sequence is CASSLITNYGYTF. The DNA of the CDR3 is TGTGCCAGCAGCTTGATTACTAACTATGGCTACACCTTC.

V is TRBV5-1 and J is TRBJ2-7; the D gene is possibly TRBD2 (6 bases). Germline-derived CDR1 and CDR2 are SGHRS and YFSETQ. V was shortened by 1 base and J by 6 bases, with 8 bases between the two germline ends. The CDR3 totals 12 residues. The CDR3 DNA reads TGCGCCAGCAGCTTGATGGGGGGCGAGCAGTACTTC. This codes for CASSLMGGEQYF.

The V gene is TRBV7-2, the J gene TRBJ2-3, with D unclear. The germline V gene has CDR1 SGHTA and CDR2 FQGNSA. CDR3 length: 14 amino acids. Trimming shortened V by 2 bases and J by 6 bases, and 12 bases separated the two germline ends. The CDR3: CASSLLGAGDTQYF. DNA of the CDR3: TGTGCCAGCAGCTTACTTGGAGCCGGGGATACGCAGTATTTT.

This clone showed up just a few times. The CDR3 nucleotides read TGTGCCAGCAGGTCCTGGGGCAGGGAAGACGGCTACACCTTC. Amino acids: CASRSWGREDGYTF. This chain connects TRBV7-8 to TRBJ1-2; D is possibly TRBD1 (5 bases). The CDR3 has 14 amino acids. The germline V and J ends were trimmed by 6 bases and 8 bases, with 19 bases remaining between them. The V gene's germline CDR1 is SGHVS and CDR2 FQNEAQ. The full variable domain, with the rest looked up from reference TRBV7-8 and TRBJ1-2, is GAGVSQSPRYKVAKRGQDVALRCDPISGHVSLFWYQQALGQGPEFLTYFQNEAQLDKSGLPSDRFFAERPEGSVSTLKIQRTQQEDSAVYLCASRSWGREDGYTFGSGTRLTVV.

The rearrangement joins TRBV27 to TRBJ2-1, with 10 bases lining up with TRBD1. Germline V gives CDR1 MNHEY, CDR2 SMNVEV (reference sequence). The CDR3 totals 13 residues. V gave up 7 bases and J gave up 6 bases; unmatched junction bases: 3. The CDR3 nucleotides read TGTGCCAGCATGACAGGGGGCCGCAATGAGCAGTTCTTC. This translates into CASMTGGRNEQFF.

The J gene is TRBJ1-1, the V gene TRBV16; 8 bases match TRBD1. Germline CDR1 is KGHSY and CDR2 is FQNENV. This CDR3 has 15 amino acids. J was trimmed by 5 bases and V by 4 bases; bases with no gene match: 9. The CDR3 here is CASSPPDRVRTEAFF. CDR3 coding DNA: TGTGCCAGCAGCCCTCCGGACAGGGTACGGACTGAAGCTTTCTTT.